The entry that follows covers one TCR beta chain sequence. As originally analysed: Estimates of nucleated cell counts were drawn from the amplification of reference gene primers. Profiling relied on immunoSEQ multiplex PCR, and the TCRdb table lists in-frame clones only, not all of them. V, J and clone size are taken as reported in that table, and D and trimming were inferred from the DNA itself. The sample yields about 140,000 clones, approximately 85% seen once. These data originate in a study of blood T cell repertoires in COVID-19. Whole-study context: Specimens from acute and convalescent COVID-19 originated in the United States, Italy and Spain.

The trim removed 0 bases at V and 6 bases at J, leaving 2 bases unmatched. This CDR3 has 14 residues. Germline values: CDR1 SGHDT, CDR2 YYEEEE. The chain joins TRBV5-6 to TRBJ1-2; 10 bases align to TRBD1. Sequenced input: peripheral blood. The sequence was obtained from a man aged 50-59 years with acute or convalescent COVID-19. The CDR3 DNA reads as TGTGCCAGCAGCTTGGTTGACAGGGGGCATGGCTACACCTTC. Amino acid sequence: CASSLVDRGHGYTF.